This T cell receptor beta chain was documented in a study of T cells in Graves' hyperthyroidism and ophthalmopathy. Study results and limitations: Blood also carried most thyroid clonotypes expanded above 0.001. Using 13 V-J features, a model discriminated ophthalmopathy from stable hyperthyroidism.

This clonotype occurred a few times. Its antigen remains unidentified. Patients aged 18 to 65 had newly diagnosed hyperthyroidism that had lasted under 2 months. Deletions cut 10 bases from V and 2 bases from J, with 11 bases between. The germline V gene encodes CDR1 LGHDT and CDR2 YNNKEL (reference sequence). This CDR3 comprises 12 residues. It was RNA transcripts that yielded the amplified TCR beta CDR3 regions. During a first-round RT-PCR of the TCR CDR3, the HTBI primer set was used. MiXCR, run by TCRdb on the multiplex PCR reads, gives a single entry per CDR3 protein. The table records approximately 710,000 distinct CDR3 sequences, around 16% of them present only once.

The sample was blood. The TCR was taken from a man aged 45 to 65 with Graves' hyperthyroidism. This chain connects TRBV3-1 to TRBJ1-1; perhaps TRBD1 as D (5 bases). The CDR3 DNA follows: TGTGCCACCAACACAGGCAACACTGAAGCTTTCTTT. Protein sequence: CATNTGNTEAFF.